The T cell receptor beta chain described here comes from a study of beta chain features in type 1 diabetes. There are 13 residues in the CDR3. Germline loops: CDR1 GTSNPN, CDR2 SVGIG (reference sequence). V lost 5 bases and J 6 bases, leaving 17 bases between the germline ends. Sequenced material consisted of expressed TCRB transcripts (all of the isolated RNA was reverse transcribed). Some clones are missing from TCRdb's copy, which holds only in-frame ones; the method was immunoSEQ multiplex PCR. The data show 300,000 to 400,000 clones, 9.5% to 11% seen once. The chain combines TRBV30 with TRBJ2-7, with a possible D match to TRBD1 (9 bases). The sequence was collected from a woman younger than 45 in good health. Input material: naive CD4+ T cells from blood. CDR3 DNA: TGTGCCTGGGAGGGACAGGGACTAGGCGAGCAGTACTTC. Its translation: CAWEGQGLGEQYF.